This is a list of T cell receptor beta chains from one sample in a study of T-cell memory formation after mild COVID-19. MiXCR, run by TCRdb on the 5' RACE reads, gives a single entry per CDR3 protein. The table lists more than 350,000 distinct CDR3 sequences, 21% of them singletons. Sequenced material: PBMCs or a T cell subset sorted from them (not recorded which). The receptors come from an adult woman who had mild COVID-19 (a few samples of this study predate the infection). Cell type and time point are not known. Each CDR3 is given with its conserved first and last residue. The D gene is left open where the match is weak. The listing skips clone size in some rows; elsewhere it reads once, few, many or a size class.

NA	TRBV6-5	NA	TRBJ2-7	TGTGCCAGCAGTTACTCCGGAAAACCCTACGAGCAGTACTTC	CASSYSGKPYEQYF
NA	TRBV15	NA	TRBJ1-1	TGTGCCACCAGCTCTGACACAAACACTGAAGCTTTCTTT	CATSSDTNTEAFF
NA	TRBV7-9	NA	TRBJ2-1	TGTGCCAGCAGCCCCGCCGAAGCCTACAATGAGCAGTTCTTC	CASSPAEAYNEQFF
NA	TRBV4-1	NA	TRBJ1-4	TGCGCCAGCAGCCAAGATTCGCGGCAGGGAATGGAAAAACTGTTTTTT	CASSQDSRQGMEKLFF
NA	TRBV24-1	NA	TRBJ2-7	TGTGCCACCAGTGATCCAGGGGCCGGAACCGTTTACTTC	CATSDPGAGTVYF
few	TRBV5-1	NA	TRBJ1-1	TGCGCCAGCGGGGACGGGAGGATCATGAACACTGAAGCTTTCTTT	CASGDGRIMNTEAFF
NA	TRBV7-2	TRBD1	TRBJ2-3	TGTGCCAGCAACCTACAGGGGTGGTCCGCAGATACGCAGTATTTT	CASNLQGWSADTQYF
NA	TRBV7-8	NA	TRBJ1-3	TGTGCCAGCAGTCTTCATAGCTCTGGAAACACCATATATTTT	CASSLHSSGNTIYF
few	TRBV20-1	NA	TRBJ1-1	TGCAGTGCTAGAAGGGCTTTCTTT	CSARRAFF
NA	TRBV6-1	NA	TRBJ2-2	TGTGCCAGCAGTGTTCCCACTAGCCCCGGGGAGCTGTTTTTT	CASSVPTSPGELFF
few	TRBV2	NA	TRBJ2-1	TGTGCCAGCAGTGGGACCACTATTTACAATGAGCAGTTCTTC	CASSGTTIYNEQFF
NA	TRBV7-3	NA	TRBJ1-1	TGTGCCAGCAGCGCTAACGTCCCGTTGCAGGGGAACACTGAAGCTTTCTTT	CASSANVPLQGNTEAFF
NA	TRBV29-1	NA	TRBJ1-1	TGCAGCGTTGACGGAATCGGGACTGAAGCTTTCTTT	CSVDGIGTEAFF
many	TRBV6-5	TRBD2	TRBJ2-5	TGTGCCAGCAGGGATGGACTAGCGGGTCAAGAGACCCAGTACTTC	CASRDGLAGQETQYF
NA	TRBV5-1	TRBD1	TRBJ1-2	TGCGCCAGCAGCTTGGGACAGGGTATCTATGGCTACACCTTC	CASSLGQGIYGYTF
NA	TRBV7-3	NA	TRBJ1-1	TGTGCCAGCAGCTCCCAACCCGGGGCCAACACTGAAGCTTTCTTT	CASSSQPGANTEAFF
NA	TRBV4-1	TRBD1	TRBJ2-2	TGCGCCAGCAGCCAAGAATTGGACCACAACGCAGGGGGACGGAACACCGGGGAGCTGTTTTTT	CASSQELDHNAGGRNTGELFF
NA	TRBV30	NA	TRBJ1-1	TGTGCCTGGAGACCCCCAGGGCTCTTCAACACTGAAGCTTTCTTT	CAWRPPGLFNTEAFF
few	TRBV7-9	TRBD2	TRBJ2-7	TGTGCCAGCAGCCCGGGACTAGCGTCGGGCTACGAGCAGTACTTC	CASSPGLASGYEQYF
few	TRBV20-1	TRBD2	TRBJ2-5	TGCAGTGCTATTCCTATAGCGGGAAGACAAGAGACCCAGTACTTC	CSAIPIAGRQETQYF
many	TRBV4-1	NA	TRBJ2-7	TGCGCCAGCAGCCAAGAAGGGTTCAGGGCCGAGCAGTACTTC	CASSQEGFRAEQYF
many	TRBV30	NA	TRBJ2-6	TGTGCCTGGAGTCGGGACCATGGGGCCAACGTCCTGACTTTC	CAWSRDHGANVLTF
few	TRBV5-1	TRBD1	TRBJ1-6	TGCGCCAGCAGCTTAGACCCTCGACAGGGGGCAAGGAATTCACCCCTCCACTTT	CASSLDPRQGARNSPLHF
few	TRBV20-1	TRBD1	TRBJ1-1	TGCAGTGCTAGAGATGTGTCCCCGGACAGGGTGAACACTGAAGCTTTCTTT	CSARDVSPDRVNTEAFF
NA	TRBV7-6	NA	TRBJ2-3	TGTGCCAGCAGCTTAGTCTTCTACGGGGGCACAGATACGCAGTATTTT	CASSLVFYGGTDTQYF
few	TRBV15	TRBD2	TRBJ2-2	TGTGCCACCAGCGGAGGGGGACTAGCGGGCCTCACCGGGGAGCTGTTTTTT	CATSGGGLAGLTGELFF
many	TRBV6-5	NA	TRBJ2-7	TGTGCCAGCAGTCCCGATTTTCAAAGGAGCTACGAGCAGTACTTC	CASSPDFQRSYEQYF
NA	TRBV7-3	TRBD1	TRBJ1-2	TGTGCCAGCAGCCCCGCCCCGGGACAGGGTTTTTTCGACTATGGCTACACCTTC	CASSPAPGQGFFDYGYTF
NA	TRBV12-3/TRBV12-4	NA	TRBJ1-5	TGTGCCAGCAGTTTAGGTGGGACATTAAGCAATCAGCCCCAGCATTTT	CASSLGGTLSNQPQHF
few	TRBV30	NA	TRBJ2-7	TGTGCCTCCCTGGTTGCCTACGAGCAGTACTTC	CASLVAYEQYF
NA	TRBV7-9	NA	TRBJ2-5	TGTGCCCTACCAGGGGACCAAGAGACCCAGTACTTC	CALPGDQETQYF
many	TRBV5-1	TRBD2	TRBJ2-1	TGCGCCAGCAGCTTTGGGGACTACGTAGACAATGAGCAGTTCTTC	CASSFGDYVDNEQFF
few	TRBV5-1	TRBD1	TRBJ2-7	TGCGCCAGCAGCGCTCACAGGGGGCAAGACTACGAGCAGTACTTC	CASSAHRGQDYEQYF
NA	TRBV18	NA	TRBJ2-3	TGTGCCAGCTCACCAAGGGAAGGAAGCACAGATACGCAGTATTTT	CASSPREGSTDTQYF
many	TRBV7-2	NA	TRBJ2-1	TGTGCCAGCAGCGGACCCGAGACTAGAGAGGGTGAGCAGTTCTTC	CASSGPETREGEQFF
NA	TRBV12-3/TRBV12-4	NA	TRBJ1-2	TGTGCCAGCAGCCTCAGCCCGTATACAGGCCTCTACACCTTC	CASSLSPYTGLYTF
NA	TRBV15	TRBD2	TRBJ2-3	TGTGCCGCCCGCCGGGCTAGCGGGGGTCGGGGCATCACAGATACGCAGTATTTT	CAARRASGGRGITDTQYF
few	TRBV12-3/TRBV12-4	NA	TRBJ2-5	TGTGCCAGCAGTACCGGGCTCAACAGACCGAGAGTGACCCAGTACTTC	CASSTGLNRPRVTQYF
NA	TRBV12-3/TRBV12-4	TRBD1	TRBJ2-3	TGTGCCAGCAGTCTCCGACAGGGGCAGAGAACGCAGTATTTT	CASSLRQGQRTQYF
NA	TRBV18	NA	TRBJ2-2	TGTGCCAGCTCACAGAGGAGCACCGGGGAGCTGTTTTTT	CASSQRSTGELFF
few	TRBV15	NA	TRBJ1-1	TGTGCCACCAGCACACCAGGCGGGGGCATCACTGAAGCTTTCTTT	CATSTPGGGITEAFF